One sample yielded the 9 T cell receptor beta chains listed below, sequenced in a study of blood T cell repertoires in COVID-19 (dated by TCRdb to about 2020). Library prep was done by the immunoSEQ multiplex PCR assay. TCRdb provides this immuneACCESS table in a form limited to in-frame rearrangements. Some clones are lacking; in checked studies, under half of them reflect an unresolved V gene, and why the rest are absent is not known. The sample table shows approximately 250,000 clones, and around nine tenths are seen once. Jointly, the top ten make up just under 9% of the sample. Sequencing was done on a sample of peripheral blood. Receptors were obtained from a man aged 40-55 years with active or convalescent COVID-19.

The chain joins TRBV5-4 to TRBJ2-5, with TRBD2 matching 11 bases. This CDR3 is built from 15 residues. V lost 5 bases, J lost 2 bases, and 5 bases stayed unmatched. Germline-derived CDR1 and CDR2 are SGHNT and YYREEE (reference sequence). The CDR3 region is CASSATSGGQETQYF. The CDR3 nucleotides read TGTGCCAGCAGTGCTACTAGCGGGGGACAAGAGACCCAGTACTTC.

CDR3 in amino acids: CASSVDPSRTSGNYEQYF. The CDR3 DNA reads as TGTGCCAGCAGCGTAGACCCCTCCCGGACTAGCGGAAACTACGAGCAGTACTTC. The V gene is TRBV9, the J gene TRBJ2-7; 10 nucleotides agree with TRBD2. Germline V gene data show CDR1 as SGDLS and CDR2 as YYNGEE. Trimming at V came to 0 bases and at J to 3 bases, leaving 12 bases not matched to a gene. There are 18 residues in the CDR3.

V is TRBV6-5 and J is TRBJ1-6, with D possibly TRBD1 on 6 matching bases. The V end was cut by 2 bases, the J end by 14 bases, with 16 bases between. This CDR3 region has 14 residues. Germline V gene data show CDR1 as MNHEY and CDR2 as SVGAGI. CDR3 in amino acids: CASSYTGNSLALHF. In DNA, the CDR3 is TGTGCCAGCAGTTACACAGGGAATTCCCTGGCCCTCCACTTT.

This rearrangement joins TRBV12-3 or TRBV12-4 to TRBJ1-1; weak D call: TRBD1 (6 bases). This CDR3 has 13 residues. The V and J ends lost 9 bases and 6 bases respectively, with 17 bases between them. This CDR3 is CASRGGPRAEAFF. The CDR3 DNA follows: TGTGCCAGTAGGGGGGGACCGCGGGCTGAAGCTTTCTTT.

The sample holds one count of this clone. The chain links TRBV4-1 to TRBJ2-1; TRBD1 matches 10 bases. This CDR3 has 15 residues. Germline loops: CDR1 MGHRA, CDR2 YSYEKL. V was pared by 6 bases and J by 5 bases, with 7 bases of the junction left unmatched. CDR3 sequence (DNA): TGCGCCAGCAGAAGCCGGGACAGGGGCAACAATGAGCAGTTCTTC. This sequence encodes CASRSRDRGNNEQFF.

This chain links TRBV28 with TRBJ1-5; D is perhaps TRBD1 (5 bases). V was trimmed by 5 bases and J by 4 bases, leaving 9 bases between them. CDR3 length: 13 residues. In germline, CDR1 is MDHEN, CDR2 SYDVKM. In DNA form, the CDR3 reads TGTGCCAGCAGTAGGGAGGGGAATCAGCCCCAGCATTTT. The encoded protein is CASSREGNQPQHF.

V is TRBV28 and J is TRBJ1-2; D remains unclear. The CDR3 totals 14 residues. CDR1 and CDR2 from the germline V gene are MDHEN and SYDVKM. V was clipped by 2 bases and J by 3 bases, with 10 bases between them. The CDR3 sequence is CASSLQRVHYGYTF. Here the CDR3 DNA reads TGTGCCAGCAGTTTACAGAGGGTACACTATGGCTACACCTTC.

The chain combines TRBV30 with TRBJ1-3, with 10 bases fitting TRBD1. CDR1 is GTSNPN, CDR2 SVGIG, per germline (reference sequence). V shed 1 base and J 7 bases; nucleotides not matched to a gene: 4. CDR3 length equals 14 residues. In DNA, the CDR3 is TGTGCCTGGAGTGATGGGACAGGGGCCAACACCATATATTTT. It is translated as CAWSDGTGANTIYF.

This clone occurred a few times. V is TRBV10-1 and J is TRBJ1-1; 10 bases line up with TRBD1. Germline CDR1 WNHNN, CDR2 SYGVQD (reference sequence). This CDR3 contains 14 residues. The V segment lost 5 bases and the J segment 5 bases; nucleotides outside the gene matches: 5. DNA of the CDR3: TGCGCCAGCAGTCAAGGGACAGGGGTAACTGAAGCTTTCTTT. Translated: CASSQGTGVTEAFF.